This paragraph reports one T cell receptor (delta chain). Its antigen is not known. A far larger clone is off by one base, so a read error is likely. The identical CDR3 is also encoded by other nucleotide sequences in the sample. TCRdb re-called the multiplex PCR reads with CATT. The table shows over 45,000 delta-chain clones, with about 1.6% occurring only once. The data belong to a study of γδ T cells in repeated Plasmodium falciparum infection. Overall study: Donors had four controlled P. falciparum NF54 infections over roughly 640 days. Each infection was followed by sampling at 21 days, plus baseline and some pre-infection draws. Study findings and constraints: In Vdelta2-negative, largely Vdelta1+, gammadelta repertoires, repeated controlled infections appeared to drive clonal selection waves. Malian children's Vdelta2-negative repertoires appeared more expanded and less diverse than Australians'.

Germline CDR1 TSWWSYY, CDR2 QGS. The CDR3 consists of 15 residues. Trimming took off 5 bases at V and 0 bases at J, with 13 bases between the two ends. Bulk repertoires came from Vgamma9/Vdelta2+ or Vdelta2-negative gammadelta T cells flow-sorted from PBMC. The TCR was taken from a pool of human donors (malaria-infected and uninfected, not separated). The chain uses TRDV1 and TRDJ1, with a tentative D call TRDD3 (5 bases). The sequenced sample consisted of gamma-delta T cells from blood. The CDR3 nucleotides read TGTGCTCTTGGGAAGTTACTGGAAAACACCGATAAACTCATCTTT. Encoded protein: CALGKLLENTDKLIF.